The clone carrying this TCR beta chain was observed a few times. Its antigen remains unidentified. Each CDR3 protein gets one entry after TCRdb re-called the 5' RACE reads with MiXCR. The repertoire holds about 700,000 distinct CDR3 sequences, 8.6% seen once, with roughly 0.9% in the top ten. The CDR3 is 15 residues long. V shed 5 bases, J shed 3 bases, and the junction held 8 bases outside the gene matches. CDR1 and CDR2 (germline): SNHLY, FYNNEI. This sample was included in a study of identical twins. Study-wide results and limits: Models underestimated how often monozygotic twins shared out-of-frame TCR alpha. In drawing conclusions, the study used cross-sectional statistical analysis and did not follow the same donors.

This sample was shared with a second study, whose subject was yellow fever vaccine responses in identical twins.

The chain links TRBV2 to TRBJ2-7; 9 bases align to TRBD1. The sequence was obtained from a woman aged 18-29 years in good health. The source material was PBMCs. Written as DNA, the CDR3 is TGTGCCAGCAGTCCGCCCGACAGGGGGGACTACGAGCAGTACTTC. Translating it yields CASSPPDRGDYEQYF. The full variable domain, with the rest looked up from reference TRBV2 and TRBJ2-7, is EPEVTQTPSHQVTQMGQEVILRCVPISNHLYFYWYRQILGQKVEFLVSFYNNEISEKSEIFDDQFSVERPDGSNFTLKIRSTKLEDSAMYFCASSPPDRGDYEQYFGPGTRLTVT.